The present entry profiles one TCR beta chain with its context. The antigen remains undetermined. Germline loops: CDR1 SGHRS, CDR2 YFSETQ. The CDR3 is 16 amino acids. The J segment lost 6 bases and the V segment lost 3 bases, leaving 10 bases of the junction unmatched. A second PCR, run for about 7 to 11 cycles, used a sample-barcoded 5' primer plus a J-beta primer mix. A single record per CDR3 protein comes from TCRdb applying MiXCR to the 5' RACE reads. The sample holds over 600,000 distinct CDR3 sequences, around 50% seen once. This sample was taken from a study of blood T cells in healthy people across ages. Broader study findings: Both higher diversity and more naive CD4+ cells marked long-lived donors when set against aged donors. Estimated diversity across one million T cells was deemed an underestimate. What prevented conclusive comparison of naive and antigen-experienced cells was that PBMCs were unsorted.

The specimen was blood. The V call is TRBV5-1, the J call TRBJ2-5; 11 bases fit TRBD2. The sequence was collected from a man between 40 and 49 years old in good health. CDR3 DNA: TGCGCCAGCAGCTCTAGCGGGGGGACCACCCGGCAGACCCAGTACTTC. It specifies CASSSSGGTTRQTQYF.